The entry below describes one T cell receptor beta chain. The target antigen is unknown. This entry belongs to a study of cytomegalovirus exposure and HLA in healthy donors. A multiplex PCR was run with 60 Vbeta primers and 13 Jbeta primers. Some clones are missing from TCRdb's copy, which holds only in-frame ones; the method was immunoSEQ multiplex PCR. The sample holds around 50,000 clones, around 80% seen once. Germline CDR1 reads DFQATT; CDR2 reads SNEGSKA (reference sequence). The V and J ends lost 3 bases and 6 bases respectively, with 8 bases between them. CDR3 length: 11 amino acids. Study-level results: With further analysis later on, most CMV-associated TCR beta chains appeared HLA-restricted. As a later analysis showed, several of the most significant clusters appeared to be linked to common viral pathogens.

This sequence originates from a young man in good health and CMV-seropositive. The rearrangement joins TRBV20-1 to TRBJ1-1, with D hard to call. Source material: PBMCs. The CDR3 DNA sequence: TGCAGTGCTAGGGGCTACGCTGAAGCTTTCTTT. Translation gives CSARGYAEAFF.